This T cell receptor beta chain appears in the sequencing data of a study of CXCR3-negative and CXCR3-positive naive CD8 T cells. Study findings and constraints: In cryopreserved cells, CXCR3 expression partially decreased, and fresh PBMCs were used in most assays.

Its frequency marks this clonotype as medium-sized. What it binds is unknown. The authors prepared UMI-labeled TRB cDNA libraries by 5' RACE. From its re-call of the 5' RACE reads, TCRdb lists each CDR3 protein once, without DNA. The sample holds 7,000 to 8,000 distinct CDR3 sequences. The CDR3 runs to 15 residues. Germline V gene lookup returns CDR1 DFQATT and CDR2 SNEGSKA (reference sequence). The CD45RO-CCR7+CD27+CD95- phenotype denoted naive CD8+ T cells. V and J are TRBV20-1 and TRBJ2-1; the TCRdb D gene call, TRBD1, has no DNA to confirm it. The sequence was obtained from a human donor in good health. Some clones in this sample may be carry-over from other donors' samples. The sequenced sample consisted of naive CXCR3- CD8+ T cells from blood. Subset here: CD45RO-CCR7+CD27+CD95- naive CD8+ T cells lacking CXCR3 (TNR3-). This CDR3 reads CSAREGGYSYNEQFF.